These T cell receptor beta chains were read from a single sample in a study of cytomegalovirus exposure and HLA in healthy donors. The repertoire was sequenced with immunoSEQ multiplex PCR; TCRdb's copy has only in-frame clones and lacks some. The table shows a few hundred thousand clones, with 72% occurring only once. The source material was PBMCs. Receptors originate from a female donor in good health and CMV-seronegative. The CDR3 runs from the conserved cysteine through the conserved F or W. Each record gives: V gene, D gene, clone size, J gene, CDR3 protein, CDR3 DNA. The D gene is left open where the match is weak. Clone size is given for some rows only: seen once, a few or many times, or a class if the clone is expanded.

TRBV5-1,TRBD2,NA,TRBJ2-7,CASRSGGSDDEQYF,TGCGCCAGCAGGAGTGGCGGGAGTGACGACGAGCAGTACTTC
TRBV28,TRBD1,NA,TRBJ1-6,CASSPTGQANSPLHF,TGTGCCAGCAGTCCTACGGGACAGGCGAATTCACCCCTCCACTTT
TRBV28,NA,NA,TRBJ1-5,CASSSWTVNQPQHF,TGTGCCAGCAGCTCCTGGACAGTGAATCAGCCCCAGCATTTT
TRBV6-1,TRBD1,NA,TRBJ1-2,CASTVDRGSYGYTF,TGTGCCAGCACCGTGGACAGGGGGTCCTATGGCTACACCTTC
TRBV6-1,TRBD1,NA,TRBJ1-2,CASSVGRGISPYGYTF,TGTGCCAGCAGTGTCGGCAGGGGGATTTCCCCCTATGGCTACACCTTC
TRBV28,TRBD2,NA,TRBJ2-1,CASSPASGSSYNEQFF,TGTGCCAGCAGCCCCGCTAGCGGGAGCTCCTACAATGAGCAGTTCTTC
TRBV10-3,NA,few,TRBJ2-7,CAISEEGLPSYEQYF,TGTGCCATCAGTGAGGAGGGACTCCCCTCCTACGAGCAGTACTTC
TRBV19,TRBD1,NA,TRBJ1-1,CASSGGQGLTEAFF,TGTGCCAGTAGTGGGGGACAGGGGCTGACTGAAGCTTTCTTT
TRBV18,TRBD2,NA,TRBJ2-1,CASSPGREGPYDEQFF,TGTGCCAGCTCGCCTGGGCGGGAGGGACCATACGATGAGCAGTTCTTC
TRBV25-1,NA,NA,TRBJ1-2,CATWRGGSYGYTF,TGTGCCACCTGGCGGGGGGGTAGCTATGGCTACACCTTC
TRBV6-1,NA,NA,TRBJ2-3,CASAGISTDTQYF,TGTGCCAGCGCAGGGATTAGCACAGATACGCAGTATTTT
TRBV5-1,NA,NA,TRBJ1-2,CASSQDTHYGYTF,TGCGCCAGCAGCCAGGACACCCACTATGGCTACACCTTC
TRBV5-6,TRBD2,NA,TRBJ2-3,CASSTGLATDTQYF,TGTGCCAGCAGCACAGGACTAGCGACAGATACGCAGTATTTT
TRBV27,NA,few,TRBJ2-7,CASSQYALRPYEQYF,TGTGCCAGCAGTCAATACGCCCTACGTCCCTACGAGCAGTACTTC
TRBV7-9,TRBD2,NA,TRBJ2-1,CASSLAPGLASSYNEQFF,TGTGCCAGCAGCCTAGCCCCGGGACTAGCGAGTTCCTACAATGAGCAGTTCTTC
TRBV25-1,NA,NA,TRBJ2-1,CASSIGRGDEQFF,TGTGCCAGCAGTATCGGGAGAGGCGATGAGCAGTTCTTC
TRBV9,TRBD1,NA,TRBJ2-1,CASSYGQGLYNEQFF,TGTGCCAGCAGTTACGGACAGGGATTGTACAATGAGCAGTTCTTC
TRBV25-1,NA,NA,TRBJ1-1,CASSEYLQFKEAFF,TGTGCCAGCAGTGAATATTTACAGTTTAAAGAAGCTTTCTTT
TRBV7-2,TRBD2,few,TRBJ2-7,CASSLESGVSSYEQYF,TGTGCCAGCAGCTTAGAAAGCGGGGTTAGCTCCTACGAGCAGTACTTC
TRBV19,NA,NA,TRBJ2-1,CASSRGPGPYNEQFF,TGTGCCAGTAGTAGGGGGCCGGGACCCTACAATGAGCAGTTCTTC
TRBV21-1,NA,few,TRBJ2-1,CASSLRDRGREQFF,TGTGCCAGCAGCCTCCGGGACAGGGGCAGGGAGCAGTTCTTC
TRBV7-9,TRBD1,NA,TRBJ2-5,CASSLVGDRDQETQYF,TGTGCCAGCAGCTTAGTTGGGGACAGGGATCAAGAGACCCAGTACTTC
TRBV7-2,NA,once,TRBJ1-4,CASSFSGATNEKLFF,TGTGCCAGCAGCTTTTCAGGGGCAACTAATGAAAAACTGTTTTTT
TRBV28,TRBD1,NA,TRBJ1-2,CASSSGQFYGYTF,TGTGCCAGCAGCTCGGGACAGTTCTATGGCTACACCTTC
TRBV9,NA,NA,TRBJ2-3,CASSSQRVVNTDTQYF,TGTGCCAGCAGCTCCCAGCGGGTCGTTAACACAGATACGCAGTATTTT
TRBV27,NA,NA,TRBJ2-6,CATQSRIYDGANVLTF,TGTGCCACCCAAAGCAGGATATATGATGGGGCCAACGTCCTGACTTTC
TRBV28,NA,NA,TRBJ1-2,CASSLRGYGYTF,TGTGCCAGCAGCCTCCGGGGTTATGGCTACACCTTC
TRBV2,NA,few,TRBJ1-5,CASSPGTNNQPQHF,TGTGCCAGCAGTCCCGGGACAAACAATCAGCCCCAGCATTTT
TRBV7-2,TRBD2,NA,TRBJ2-5,CASSLTSGSLGTQYF,TGTGCCAGCAGCTTGACTAGCGGGAGTTTGGGGACCCAGTACTTC
TRBV5-1,NA,NA,TRBJ2-5,CASSLGLAAFTETQYF,TGCGCCAGCAGCTTGGGTTTAGCAGCTTTTACAGAGACCCAGTACTTC
TRBV5-5,TRBD1,NA,TRBJ1-5,CASSLDGGQGHQPQHF,TGTGCCAGCAGCTTGGATGGAGGACAGGGGCATCAGCCCCAGCATTTT
TRBV11-2,TRBD2,NA,TRBJ2-1,CASSWRPAGEGNEQFF,TGTGCCAGCAGCTGGCGGCCAGCGGGAGAAGGGAATGAGCAGTTCTTC
TRBV28,NA,few,TRBJ2-7,CASSFSSGYEQYF,TGTGCCAGCAGTTTCAGCAGCGGATACGAGCAGTACTTC
TRBV4-1,TRBD2,NA,TRBJ2-7,CASSQEMGDYAQYEQYF,TGCGCCAGCAGCCAAGAAATGGGGGACTATGCGCAATACGAGCAGTACTTC
TRBV19,TRBD1,NA,TRBJ2-3,CASSIDRGSADTQYF,TGTGCCAGTAGTATTGACAGGGGATCCGCAGATACGCAGTATTTT
TRBV5-1,TRBD2,NA,TRBJ2-1,CASTRMGSGSGNEQFF,TGCGCCAGCACCCGAATGGGAAGCGGGAGTGGTAATGAGCAGTTCTTC
TRBV28,NA,once,TRBJ1-4,CASTQFNEKLFF,TGTGCCAGCACTCAGTTCAATGAAAAACTGTTTTTT
TRBV5-6,TRBD1,NA,TRBJ2-7,CASSHRGYYEQYF,TGTGCCAGCAGCCACAGGGGGTACTACGAGCAGTACTTC
TRBV14,NA,once,TRBJ1-1,CASSQVGYPQNTEAFF,TGTGCCAGCAGCCAAGTGGGCTATCCCCAGAACACTGAAGCTTTCTTT
TRBV5-1,TRBD2,NA,TRBJ2-3,CASSWGRTSASPTDTQYF,TGCGCCAGCAGCTGGGGGAGGACTAGCGCCTCTCCCACAGATACGCAGTATTTT
TRBV7-4,TRBD1,NA,TRBJ1-3,CASITGVGDTIYF,TGTGCCAGCATCACAGGGGTCGGGGACACCATATATTTT
TRBV29-1,NA,once,TRBJ2-1,CSVGHGEQFF,TGCAGCGTTGGGCATGGTGAGCAGTTCTTC
TRBV9,NA,NA,TRBJ1-2,CASSAPRQANGYTF,TGTGCCAGCAGCGCGCCCCGACAGGCCAATGGCTACACCTTC
TRBV2,TRBD2,NA,TRBJ2-3,CASRPSGATDTQYF,TGTGCCAGCCGCCCTAGCGGGGCCACAGATACGCAGTATTTT
TRBV6-5,TRBD2,NA,TRBJ2-7,CASSYTSGSYEQYF,TGTGCCAGCAGTTATACTAGCGGGAGCTACGAGCAGTACTTC
TRBV6-5,NA,NA,TRBJ2-7,CASRRGRPYEQYF,TGTGCCAGCAGGAGAGGGAGGCCGTACGAGCAGTACTTC
TRBV21-1,NA,NA,TRBJ2-3,CASSKLAGTPSTDTQYF,TGTGCCAGCAGCAAATTGGCCGGGACACCTAGCACAGATACGCAGTATTTT
TRBV6-1,TRBD1,once,TRBJ2-7,CASSRPGQGDYEQYF,TGTGCCAGCAGTCGGCCGGGACAGGGGGACTACGAGCAGTACTTC
TRBV11-2,TRBD2,NA,TRBJ2-1,CASSLASGLPAFNEQFF,TGTGCCAGCAGCTTAGCCTCGGGACTACCGGCCTTTAATGAGCAGTTCTTC
TRBV6-6,TRBD2,NA,TRBJ2-7,CASTPFQREGYEQYF,TGTGCCAGCACTCCGTTCCAGCGGGAGGGTTACGAGCAGTACTTC
TRBV28,NA,once,TRBJ2-1,CASSFDRSSYNEQFF,TGTGCCAGCAGTTTCGACAGGTCCTCTTACAATGAGCAGTTCTTC
TRBV27,NA,NA,TRBJ1-6,CASSSPAGSGWGSPLHF,TGTGCCAGCAGTTCACCCGCGGGATCGGGTTGGGGTTCACCCCTCCACTTT
TRBV7-7,TRBD1,NA,TRBJ2-5,CASSRDRVKETQYF,TGTGCTAGCAGCCGGGACAGGGTTAAAGAGACCCAGTACTTC
TRBV11-3,TRBD1,NA,TRBJ1-4,CASSLVGGDEKLFF,TGTGCCAGCAGCTTAGTAGGGGGCGACGAAAAACTGTTTTTT
TRBV11-2,TRBD2,NA,TRBJ2-7,CASRYYGTSNYEQYF,TGTGCCAGCAGGTATTACGGGACTAGCAATTACGAGCAGTACTTC
TRBV7-2,NA,NA,TRBJ1-2,CASNDPGTYGYTF,TGTGCCAGCAACGACCCAGGAACCTATGGCTACACCTTC
TRBV5-1,TRBD2,NA,TRBJ2-7,CASRGTSGTYEQYF,TGCGCCAGCAGAGGGACTAGCGGGACCTACGAGCAGTACTTC
TRBV10-3,TRBD2,NA,TRBJ2-1,CAISAGGRAGRNEQFF,TGTGCCATCAGTGCGGGAGGGAGGGCTGGTCGGAATGAGCAGTTCTTC